This entry is about one TCR beta chain. No antigen is known for it. These data belong to a study of CD8 T cells in Susac syndrome. About the research overall: Within the group of sequenced Susac syndrome patients, about 6 had active disease and roughly eight were in remission.

Findings and limits, study-wide: Susac-specific public clones found in total CD8+ repertoires numbered some 17, and those in CD8+ TEMRA repertoires numbered several.

As judged by recently defined diagnostic criteria, patients with Susac syndrome had definite or probable disease. Random hexamers were used to reverse transcribe about 0.5 to 1 ug of RNA. The TCR beta CDR3 was amplified by immunoSEQ multiplex PCR across 54 Vbeta, 13 Jbeta. Each CDR3 protein is one row after TCRdb ran MiXCR on the immunoSEQ multiplex PCR reads. This table holds roughly 190,000 distinct CDR3 sequences, approximately 95% found once. V dropped 4 bases and J dropped 7; count of bases not matched to a gene: 7. The CDR3 has 15 residues. Germline CDR1 is SNHLY and CDR2 is FYNNEI. The sample comprised CD8+ T cells from PBMCs. This receptor was taken from a human donor with Susac syndrome. This rearrangement joins TRBV2 to TRBJ2-1; 10 bases fit TRBD1. The CDR3 bases are TGTGCCAGCAGTGCTAGACAGGGGGCGCGGAATGAGCAGTTCTTC. As protein: CASSARQGARNEQFF.